These T cell receptor beta chains were read from a single sample in a study of blood T cell repertoires in COVID-19. Assay: immunoSEQ multiplex PCR; the TCRdb copy retains only in-frame clones and omits some. The table lists some 260,000 clones, around 84% of them singletons. Material: PBMCs or T cells enriched from blood (not recorded which). The receptor source for this set is a man between 25 and 39 years old with acute COVID-19. Both conserved end residues are part of each CDR3. Each record gives: V gene, J gene, CDR3 protein.

v_gene: TRBV4-2
j_gene: TRBJ2-2
CDR3aa: CATGAGELFF

v_gene: TRBV10-3
j_gene: TRBJ1-1
CDR3aa: CAISEMQGGSFF

v_gene: TRBV15
j_gene: TRBJ1-2
CDR3aa: CATGNRQGYGYTF

v_gene: TRBV11-2
j_gene: TRBJ1-4
CDR3aa: CASSLVGAPNEKLFF

v_gene: TRBV6-5
j_gene: TRBJ2-2
CDR3aa: CASSYYTGTGELFF

v_gene: TRBV7-2
j_gene: TRBJ2-3
CDR3aa: CASSELAGPTDTQYF

v_gene: TRBV29-1
j_gene: TRBJ1-3
CDR3aa: CSVEAPGLSGNTIYF

v_gene: TRBV18
j_gene: TRBJ2-1
CDR3aa: CASSGSRESAYNEQFF

v_gene: TRBV7-9
j_gene: TRBJ2-5
CDR3aa: CASSPSVEETQYF

v_gene: TRBV7-9
j_gene: TRBJ1-1
CDR3aa: CASSFGSNTEAFF

v_gene: TRBV7-9
j_gene: TRBJ2-6
CDR3aa: CASSLVPGGANVLTF

v_gene: TRBV6-5
j_gene: TRBJ1-2
CDR3aa: CASGTGGIHGYTF

v_gene: TRBV27
j_gene: TRBJ2-3
CDR3aa: CASRSPSGRPTPSTDTQYF

v_gene: TRBV4-1
j_gene: TRBJ2-1
CDR3aa: CASSQAQGTSYNEQFF

v_gene: TRBV19
j_gene: TRBJ2-3
CDR3aa: CATIPWGADTQYF

v_gene: TRBV5-8
j_gene: TRBJ2-5
CDR3aa: CASSLASRLETQYF

v_gene: TRBV5-6
j_gene: TRBJ1-6
CDR3aa: CASSLVRQGDTLHF

v_gene: TRBV6-6
j_gene: TRBJ2-1
CDR3aa: CASREAGQYNEQFF

v_gene: TRBV7-3
j_gene: TRBJ1-1
CDR3aa: CASSRDRYTEAFF

v_gene: TRBV12-5
j_gene: TRBJ2-5
CDR3aa: CASGLSSSGQETQYF

v_gene: TRBV4-3
j_gene: TRBJ2-5
CDR3aa: CASSRDSHQETQYF

v_gene: TRBV24-1
j_gene: TRBJ2-3
CDR3aa: CATGTSDPDTQYF

v_gene: TRBV5-1
j_gene: TRBJ1-3
CDR3aa: CASSLTAGTSGNTIYF

v_gene: TRBV9
j_gene: TRBJ2-2
CDR3aa: CASSVGANANTGELFF

v_gene: TRBV2
j_gene: TRBJ2-2
CDR3aa: CASRSEGATGELFF

v_gene: TRBV4-3
j_gene: TRBJ2-1
CDR3aa: CASSQGVDEQFF

v_gene: TRBV2
j_gene: TRBJ1-4
CDR3aa: CASSVGAVREKLFF

v_gene: TRBV28
j_gene: TRBJ1-3
CDR3aa: CASSPGPSSGNTIYF

v_gene: TRBV2
j_gene: TRBJ1-4
CDR3aa: CASKTDPRTNEKLFF

v_gene: TRBV18
j_gene: TRBJ2-1
CDR3aa: CASSPESGLAAYNEQFF

v_gene: TRBV6-4
j_gene: TRBJ2-3
CDR3aa: CASSALAGGTDTQYF

v_gene: TRBV4-3
j_gene: TRBJ1-2
CDR3aa: CASSQDIRGNGYTF

v_gene: TRBV7-9
j_gene: TRBJ1-6
CDR3aa: CASSLGQGFSNSPLHF

v_gene: TRBV5-6
j_gene: TRBJ2-2
CDR3aa: CASSLAVGELFF

v_gene: TRBV4-2
j_gene: TRBJ2-3
CDR3aa: CASSPGLAGRADTQYF

v_gene: TRBV5-4
j_gene: TRBJ1-3
CDR3aa: CASSSLRGNTIYF

v_gene: TRBV9
j_gene: TRBJ1-4
CDR3aa: CASSAAGAVNEKLFF

v_gene: TRBV6-1
j_gene: TRBJ1-2
CDR3aa: CASSEANWRDRAYGYTF

v_gene: TRBV5-4
j_gene: TRBJ2-1
CDR3aa: CASNVRGSYNEQFF

v_gene: TRBV5-5
j_gene: TRBJ2-3
CDR3aa: CASSLLAGRDTQYF

v_gene: TRBV27
j_gene: TRBJ1-4
CDR3aa: CASSKDRPGPEKLFF

v_gene: TRBV5-1
j_gene: TRBJ1-1
CDR3aa: CASSQTLMNTEAFF

v_gene: TRBV7-2
j_gene: TRBJ2-5
CDR3aa: CASSLMRLAGGNLGETQYF

v_gene: TRBV18
j_gene: TRBJ1-4
CDR3aa: CASSPGRGNEKLFF

v_gene: TRBV27
j_gene: TRBJ1-2
CDR3aa: CASSLTSTGLGYTF

v_gene: TRBV19
j_gene: TRBJ1-6
CDR3aa: CASGQGYNSPLHF

v_gene: TRBV6-5
j_gene: TRBJ2-3
CDR3aa: CALDRGRTDTQYF

v_gene: TRBV2
j_gene: TRBJ1-1
CDR3aa: CASRQQGVEAFF

v_gene: TRBV27
j_gene: TRBJ2-2
CDR3aa: CASSLKAGVSGTGELFF

v_gene: TRBV11-2
j_gene: TRBJ2-1
CDR3aa: CASSLSGGQYEQFF

v_gene: TRBV9
j_gene: TRBJ2-3
CDR3aa: CASSSLPNTDTQYF

v_gene: TRBV29-1
j_gene: TRBJ1-1
CDR3aa: CSGTGTGEAFF

v_gene: TRBV5-1
j_gene: TRBJ1-1
CDR3aa: CASSSGQPIMNTEAFF

v_gene: TRBV5-4
j_gene: TRBJ1-2
CDR3aa: CASSPVQGLSGYTF

v_gene: TRBV5-1
j_gene: TRBJ1-1
CDR3aa: CASSQRQLMNTEAFF

v_gene: TRBV19
j_gene: TRBJ1-4
CDR3aa: CASRKYKSGVGEKLFF

v_gene: TRBV7-2
j_gene: TRBJ1-1
CDR3aa: CASSFEATAEAFF